One and the same sample provided the 6 T cell receptor beta chains below, sequenced in a study of T cell changes during pregnancy in multiple sclerosis. Repertoires were generated with immunoSEQ multiplex PCR, while TCRdb's copy carries only in-frame clones and drops some. The table shows 35,000 to 40,000 clones, with 88% occurring only once. Sample: CD4+ T cells from peripheral blood mononuclear cells, taken before pregnancy. The receptors here all came from a female donor with multiple sclerosis, enrolled in a pregnancy study.

In this sample, this clone turned up a few times. J is TRBJ2-3 and V is TRBV30, with D possibly being TRBD2 (5 bases). CDR1 and CDR2 (germline): GTSNPN, SVGIG (reference sequence). Trimming removed 1 base from V and 2 bases from J, with 16 bases in between. CDR3 size: 16 residues. CDR3 sequence: CAWSGGLAPLTDTQYF. CDR3 sequence (DNA): TGTGCCTGGAGTGGAGGATTAGCGCCCCTCACAGATACGCAGTATTTT.

This sequence joins TRBV11-2 and TRBJ2-1; D possibly corresponds to TRBD1 (6 bases). The CDR3 is 15 residues long. The ends were cut back, 0 bases at V and 11 bases at J, with 17 bases in the middle. CDR1 SGHAT and CDR2 FQNNGV come from the germline V gene. Here the CDR3 reads CASSLDRTAGQKQFF. CDR3 DNA: TGTGCCAGCAGCTTAGACCGGACAGCCGGTCAAAAGCAGTTCTTC.

By its share, this clone is medium-sized (0.01 to 0.1%). J is TRBJ1-2 and V is TRBV29-1; possible D gene TRBD1, 5 bases. The germline CDR1 and CDR2 sequences are SQVTM and ANQGSEA. The CDR3 spans 14 residues. V was shortened by 4 bases and J by 2 bases, with 14 bases between the two germline ends. CDR3 coding DNA: TGCAGCGTTGGGGGTGGGGCAGACAACTATGGCTACACCTTC. This codes for CSVGGGADNYGYTF.

This chain connects TRBV30 to TRBJ1-5, with 8 positions matching TRBD1. The CDR3 contains 16 residues. Trimming removed 2 bases from V and 3 bases from J; junction bases left unmatched: 9. Germline lookup yields CDR1 GTSNPN and CDR2 SVGIG (reference sequence). The CDR3: CAWSPRTGLFNQPQHF. The DNA of the CDR3 is TGTGCCTGGAGTCCTCGGACAGGGCTTTTCAATCAGCCCCAGCATTTT.

This clone is medium-sized in the sample. The V gene is TRBV29-1, the J gene TRBJ1-4; TRBD1 aligns across 8 bases. Per germline, CDR1 SQVTM and CDR2 ANQGSEA. The J segment lost 8 bases and the V segment lost 6 bases, leaving 8 bases of the junction unmatched. The CDR3 extends over 13 amino acids. CDR3 coding DNA: TGCAGCGTGGAGACAGGGGCAGGGGAAAAACTGTTTTTT. It codes for CSVETGAGEKLFF.

The gene calls are TRBV7-2 and TRBJ1-2; 7 nucleotides line up with TRBD1. The CDR3 contains 18 residues. V was clipped by 2 bases and J by 3 bases; unmatched bases: 15. Germline CDR1 reads SGHTA; CDR2 reads FQGNSA. CDR3 region: CASSLRSSTGTAYYGYTF. The CDR3 DNA reads TGTGCCAGCAGCTTAAGGAGCTCCACAGGGACAGCGTACTATGGCTACACCTTC.